A single count supports the clone carrying this T cell receptor beta chain. Its cognate antigen is unknown. This sample was taken from a study of cytomegalovirus exposure and HLA in healthy donors. Regarding the study as a whole: According to a later analysis, donors in an Asian-associated ancestry cluster reportedly had fewer N-insertions than the roughly 670-donor mean. Researchers counted around 180 TCR beta chains as cytomegalovirus-associated. In a later analysis, a missense DCLRE1C variant was linked to TCR beta V- and J-gene trimming. Another analysis was done later, and it associated more than 15,000 TCR beta sequences with HLA alleles at 0.05 false discovery rate.

The germline V gene encodes CDR1 MNHNS and CDR2 SASEGT. V dropped 2 bases and J dropped 5; count of bases not matched to a gene: 10. The CDR3 covers 17 residues. The study ran its PCR with 60 Vbeta and 13 Jbeta primers. The protocol was immunoSEQ multiplex PCR, while the TCRdb copy is restricted to in-frame clones and leaves out a portion. The sample lists 100,000 to 150,000 clones, less than 75% occurring once. Sequenced input: PBMCs. This sequence joins TRBV6-1 and TRBJ1-5, with TRBD1 identical over 9 bases. The source is a middle-aged woman in good health and CMV-seronegative. The CDR3 protein is CASSEYEPGTGYQPQHF. CDR3 nucleotides: TGTGCCAGCAGTGAATACGAACCCGGGACAGGGTATCAGCCCCAGCATTTT.